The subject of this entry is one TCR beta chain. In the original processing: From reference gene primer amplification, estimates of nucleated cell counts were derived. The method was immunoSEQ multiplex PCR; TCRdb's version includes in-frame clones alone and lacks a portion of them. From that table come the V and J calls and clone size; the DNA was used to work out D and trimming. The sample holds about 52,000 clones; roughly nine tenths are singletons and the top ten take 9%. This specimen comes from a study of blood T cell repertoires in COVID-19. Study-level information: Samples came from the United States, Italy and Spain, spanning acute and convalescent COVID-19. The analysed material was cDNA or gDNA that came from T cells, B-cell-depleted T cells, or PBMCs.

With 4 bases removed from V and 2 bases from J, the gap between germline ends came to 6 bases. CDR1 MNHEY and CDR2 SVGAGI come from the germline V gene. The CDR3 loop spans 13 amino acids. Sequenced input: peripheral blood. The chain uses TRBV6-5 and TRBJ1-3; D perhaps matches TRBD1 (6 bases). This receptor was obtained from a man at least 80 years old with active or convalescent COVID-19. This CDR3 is CASSSGAGNTIYF. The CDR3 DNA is TGTGCCAGCAGTTCAGGGGCTGGAAACACCATATATTTT.